The 14 T cell receptor beta chains given below trace back to one sample, sequenced in a study of EBV T-cell therapy then PD-1 blockade in nasopharyngeal carcinoma. Time point of the sample: 266 days after commencement of treatment, after nivolumab therapy. The treatment here: AdE1-LMPpoly-expanded autologous EBV-specific T-cell therapy followed by anti-PD-1 nivolumab. The antigens of these receptors remain unknown. Sequencing used immunoSEQ multiplex PCR; TCRdb keeps in-frame clones, though not all of them. The sample yields around 20,000 clones, around four fifths seen once. Sample: CD8+ T cells from blood, taken around day 250 from a patient whose treatment included autologous EBV-specific T cells and nivolumab. Every receptor here comes from a man aged 40-49 years with nasopharyngeal carcinoma.

The table lists this clone with a count of one. V gene TRBV28 combines with J gene TRBJ2-7; D gene unclear. Germline-derived CDR1 and CDR2 are MDHEN and SYDVKM. This CDR3 is 13 amino acids long. V lost 3 bases and J lost 2, with 8 bases in between. The CDR3, as DNA: TGTGCCAGCAGTTTTCGGGCGACCTACGAGCAGTACTTC. This translates into CASSFRATYEQYF.

This chain uses TRBV10-3 with TRBJ1-1; maybe TRBD1 (5 bases). Germline loops: CDR1 ENHRY, CDR2 SYGVKD. Trimming left V 3 bases short and J 0 bases short, with 17 bases between. The CDR3 loop spans 17 amino acids. The CDR3 loop reads CAISDPSWGEMNTEAFF. CDR3 coding DNA: TGTGCCATCAGTGACCCATCCTGGGGGGAGATGAACACTGAAGCTTTCTTT.

The table lists this clone with a count of one. The chain joins TRBV6-2 or TRBV6-3 to TRBJ2-7, with no clear D. This CDR3 is 12 amino acids long. The germline gives CDR1 MNHEY, CDR2 SVGEGT. Trimming took off 4 bases at V and 0 bases at J, with 4 bases between the two ends. Written as DNA, the CDR3 is TGTGCCAGCAGTTCCCTCTCCTACGAGCAGTACTTC. Translation gives CASSSLSYEQYF.

The chain has TRBV29-1 and TRBJ1-2, with 8 bases aligning to TRBD1. From germline, CDR1 is SQVTM and CDR2 ANQGSEA. The CDR3 contains 18 residues. V gave up 4 bases and J gave up 8 bases; unmatched junction bases: 24. CDR3 sequence (DNA): TGCAGCGTTGGACATTCCAGGGGGGACAGGTGGAATTTTAGCGGCTACACCTTC. It codes for CSVGHSRGDRWNFSGYTF. Together with reference TRBV29-1 and TRBJ1-2, the CDR3 gives the full variable domain: SAVISQKPSRDICQRGTSLTIQCQVDSQVTMMFWYRQQPGQSLTLIATANQGSEATYESGFVIDKFPISRPNLTFSTLTVSNMSPEDSSIYLCSVGHSRGDRWNFSGYTFGSGTRLTVV.

The chain links TRBV7-3 to TRBJ2-1; D may be TRBD2 (5 bases). The germline CDR1 and CDR2 sequences are SGHTA and FQGTGA. Between the trimmed V and J ends, which lost 5 bases and 6 bases, there was a span of 11 bases. The length of the CDR3 is 13 residues. CDR3 DNA: TGTGCCAGCAGCCTCCGAGGGTTCAATGAGCAGTTCTTC. Its translation: CASSLRGFNEQFF.

The V gene is TRBV5-5, the J gene TRBJ2-5, with no clear D. This CDR3 contains 11 residues. V lost 6 bases and J 5 bases, leaving 8 bases between the germline ends. Germline V lookup: CDR1 SGHKS, CDR2 YYEKEE (reference sequence). The CDR3 protein is CASTLGETQYF. CDR3 nucleotides: TGTGCCAGCACCCTGGGGGAGACCCAGTACTTC.

The rearrangement uses TRBV7-9 and TRBJ2-7; D gene ambiguous. Trimming removed 5 bases at V and 3 bases at J, with 8 bases between. Per germline, CDR1 SEHNR and CDR2 FQNEAQ (reference sequence). The CDR3 contains 12 residues. The CDR3 protein is CASSQDHYEQYF. DNA for the CDR3: TGTGCCAGCAGCCAAGACCACTACGAGCAGTACTTC.

The V call is TRBV23-1, the J call TRBJ2-5; maybe TRBD1 (7 bases). TRBV23-1 carries the ORF label, with uncertain function. This CDR3 comprises 15 residues. V was shortened by 2 bases and J by 6 bases, with 16 bases between the two germline ends. DNA for the CDR3: TGCGCCAGCAGTCAAGGCCGACAGGGAGGAAAGACCCAGTACTTC. Its translation is CASSQGRQGGKTQYF.

This chain uses TRBV4-1 with TRBJ2-5, with D possibly TRBD1 on 5 matching bases. Germline CDR1 is MGHRA and CDR2 is YSYEKL. CDR3 length equals 13 residues. Trimming took 4 bases from V and 1 from J, leaving 7 bases between them. The DNA for the CDR3 is TGCGCCAGCAGCCCCCAGGGCCAAGAGACCCAGTACTTC. Translated, it gives CASSPQGQETQYF.

The V and J genes are TRBV7-9 and TRBJ1-2; 7 bases match TRBD1. This CDR3 is built from 14 residues. Germline trimming cut 1 base from V and 8 bases from J; bases unmatched to any gene: 7. Germline assignment: CDR1 SEHNR and CDR2 FQNEAQ (reference sequence). The CDR3: CASSLDRGYGGYTF. The CDR3 nucleotides read TGTGCCAGCAGCTTAGACAGGGGATATGGGGGCTACACCTTC.

This clone was seen a handful of times. The genes are TRBV4-3 and TRBJ2-7, with TRBD2 matching 9 bases. The CDR3 consists of 15 residues. The V and J ends lost 0 bases and 1 base, in that order; junction bases with no gene match: 1. Per germline, CDR1 LGHNA and CDR2 YSLEER. The CDR3 coding sequence is TGCGCCAGCAGCCAAGAGAGCGGGGGGTCCTACGAGCAGTACTTC. Translated: CASSQESGGSYEQYF.

The chain couples TRBV5-1 to TRBJ2-7, with TRBD1 as a possible D gene (6 bases). This CDR3 has 14 residues. Germline values: CDR1 SGHRS, CDR2 YFSETQ. V was cut by 3 bases and J by 2 bases, with 12 bases left in between. In nucleotides, the CDR3 is TGCGCCAGCAGCTACCGGGACACCCCCTACGAGCAGTACTTC. It codes for CASSYRDTPYEQYF.

V gene TRBV27 combines with J gene TRBJ2-2; TRBD1 matches 8 bases. V lost 5 bases and J lost 1; bases outside the gene matches: 3. The CDR3 loop spans 15 amino acids. Germline values: CDR1 MNHEY, CDR2 SMNVEV (reference sequence). In DNA form, the CDR3 reads TGTGCCAGCAGTGGACAGGGCAGGAACACCGGGGAGCTGTTTTTT. Protein: CASSGQGRNTGELFF.

The chain has TRBV2 and TRBJ1-1; D gene uncertain. V was pared by 7 bases and J by 4 bases, with 16 bases between. Germline CDR1 SNHLY, CDR2 FYNNEI. CDR3 length: 14 residues. CDR3 coding DNA: TGTGCCAGCACTGGGGTCGGGGAAGGCACTGAAGCTTTCTTT. It codes for CASTGVGEGTEAFF. The whole variable domain, filled in from reference TRBV2 and TRBJ1-1, reads EPEVTQTPSHQVTQMGQEVILRCVPISNHLYFYWYRQILGQKVEFLVSFYNNEISEKSEIFDDQFSVERPDGSNFTLKIRSTKLEDSAMYFCASTGVGEGTEAFFGQGTRLTVV.